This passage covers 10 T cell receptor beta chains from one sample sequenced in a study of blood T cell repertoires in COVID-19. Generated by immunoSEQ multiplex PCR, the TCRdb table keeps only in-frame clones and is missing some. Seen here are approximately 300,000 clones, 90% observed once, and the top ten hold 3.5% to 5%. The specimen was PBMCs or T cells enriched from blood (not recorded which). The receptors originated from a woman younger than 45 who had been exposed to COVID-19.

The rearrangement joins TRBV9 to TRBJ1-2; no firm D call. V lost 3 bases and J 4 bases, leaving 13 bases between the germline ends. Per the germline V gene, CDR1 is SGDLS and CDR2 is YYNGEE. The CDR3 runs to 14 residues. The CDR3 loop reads CASSDPGTPYGYTF. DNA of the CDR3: TGTGCCAGCAGCGATCCAGGTACACCCTATGGCTACACCTTC.

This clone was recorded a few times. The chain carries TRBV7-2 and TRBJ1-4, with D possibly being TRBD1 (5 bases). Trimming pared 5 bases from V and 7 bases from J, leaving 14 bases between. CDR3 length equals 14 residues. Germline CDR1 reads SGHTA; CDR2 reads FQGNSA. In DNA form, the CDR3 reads TGTGCCAGCAGCAACCAGGGCCAGGGTGAAAAACTGTTTTTT. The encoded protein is CASSNQGQGEKLFF.

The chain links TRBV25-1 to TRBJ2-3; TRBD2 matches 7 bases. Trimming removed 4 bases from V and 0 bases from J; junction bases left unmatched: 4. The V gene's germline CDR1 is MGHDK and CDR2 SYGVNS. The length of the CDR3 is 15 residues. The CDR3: CASSALRGSTDTQYF. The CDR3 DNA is TGTGCCAGCAGTGCCCTGCGGGGGAGCACAGATACGCAGTATTTT.

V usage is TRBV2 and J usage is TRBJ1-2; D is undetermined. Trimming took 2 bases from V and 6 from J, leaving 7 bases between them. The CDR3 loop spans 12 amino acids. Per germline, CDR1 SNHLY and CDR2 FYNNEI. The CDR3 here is CASSEIKNGYTF. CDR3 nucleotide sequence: TGTGCCAGCAGTGAAATAAAAAATGGCTACACCTTC.

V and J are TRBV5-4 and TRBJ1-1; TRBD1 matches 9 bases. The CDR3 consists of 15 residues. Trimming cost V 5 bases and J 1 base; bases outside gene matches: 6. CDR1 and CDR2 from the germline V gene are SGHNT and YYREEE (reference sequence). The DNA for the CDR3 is TGTGCCAGCAGTTATCCGGGACAGGGGAACACTGAAGCTTTCTTT. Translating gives CASSYPGQGNTEAFF.

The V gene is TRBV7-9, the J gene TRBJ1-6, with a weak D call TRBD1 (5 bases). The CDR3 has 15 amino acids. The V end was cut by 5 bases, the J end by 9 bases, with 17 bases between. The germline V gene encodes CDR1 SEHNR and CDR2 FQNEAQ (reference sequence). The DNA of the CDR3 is TGTGCCAGCAGCGCAATCCAGCAGGGTATTTCACCCCTCCACTTT. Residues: CASSAIQQGISPLHF.

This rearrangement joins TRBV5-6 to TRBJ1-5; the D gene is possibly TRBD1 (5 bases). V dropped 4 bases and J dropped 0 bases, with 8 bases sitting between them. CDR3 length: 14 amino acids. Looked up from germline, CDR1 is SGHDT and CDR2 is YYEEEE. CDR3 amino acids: CASSRQNSNQPQHF. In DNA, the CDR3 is TGTGCCAGCAGCCGACAGAATAGCAATCAGCCCCAGCATTTT. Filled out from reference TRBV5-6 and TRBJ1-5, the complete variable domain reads DAGVTQSPTHLIKTRGQQVTLRCSPKSGHDTVSWYQQALGQGPQFIFQYYEEEERQRGNFPDRFSGHQFPNYSSELNVNALLLGDSALYLCASSRQNSNQPQHFGDGTRLSIL.

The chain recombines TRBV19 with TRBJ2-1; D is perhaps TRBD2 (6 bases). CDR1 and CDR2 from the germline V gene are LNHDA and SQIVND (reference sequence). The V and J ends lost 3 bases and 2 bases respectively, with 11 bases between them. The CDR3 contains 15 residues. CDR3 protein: CASSIVAGPYNEQFF. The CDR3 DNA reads TGTGCCAGTAGTATCGTGGCGGGGCCCTACAATGAGCAGTTCTTC.

CDR3 DNA sequence: TGTGCCAGCAGTTCCAGGGGAGAAAACACTGAAGCTTTCTTT. Its protein product is CASSSRGENTEAFF. The V and J genes are TRBV6-5 and TRBJ1-1; D possibly corresponds to TRBD1 (6 bases). From germline, CDR1 is MNHEY and CDR2 SVGAGI. The V gene lost 4 bases and the J gene lost 2 bases, with 11 bases spanning the gap. The CDR3 has 14 residues.

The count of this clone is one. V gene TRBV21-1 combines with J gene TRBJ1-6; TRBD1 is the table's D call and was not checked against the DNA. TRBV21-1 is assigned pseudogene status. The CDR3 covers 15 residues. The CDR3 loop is CASSKGTGSFRPLHF. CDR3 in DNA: TGTGCCAGCAGCAAAGGGACAGGATCTTTTCGACCCCTCCACTTT.